The table lists the clone carrying this T cell receptor beta chain with a count of one. Its antigen is not identified. Repertoires were generated with immunoSEQ multiplex PCR, while TCRdb's copy carries only in-frame clones and drops some. The table has around 84,000 clones, about 81% seen once; the top ten hold more than 5%. Germline CDR1 MDHEN, CDR2 SYDVKM. The CDR3 has 14 amino acids. V shed 6 bases, J shed 1 base, and the junction held 4 bases outside the gene matches. The sample originates from a study of a mutant IDH1 vaccine in newly diagnosed glioma. The time point was: week 47, end of study. Every vaccination contained 300 ug of the mutant IDH1 20-mer peptide and was paired with topical imiquimod. Administration of eight vaccinations to patients took place in weeks 1, 3, 5, 7, 11, 15, 19, 23.

This chain links TRBV28 with TRBJ1-1, with 8 bases lining up with TRBD1. This material consisted of PBMCs, taken from a glioma patient whose treatment included an IDH1 peptide vaccine. This receptor was identified in a man aged 35 to 55 with glioma. CDR3 in amino acids: CASRGGQANTEAFF. As DNA, the CDR3 is TGTGCCAGCAGAGGGGGACAGGCGAACACTGAAGCTTTCTTT.